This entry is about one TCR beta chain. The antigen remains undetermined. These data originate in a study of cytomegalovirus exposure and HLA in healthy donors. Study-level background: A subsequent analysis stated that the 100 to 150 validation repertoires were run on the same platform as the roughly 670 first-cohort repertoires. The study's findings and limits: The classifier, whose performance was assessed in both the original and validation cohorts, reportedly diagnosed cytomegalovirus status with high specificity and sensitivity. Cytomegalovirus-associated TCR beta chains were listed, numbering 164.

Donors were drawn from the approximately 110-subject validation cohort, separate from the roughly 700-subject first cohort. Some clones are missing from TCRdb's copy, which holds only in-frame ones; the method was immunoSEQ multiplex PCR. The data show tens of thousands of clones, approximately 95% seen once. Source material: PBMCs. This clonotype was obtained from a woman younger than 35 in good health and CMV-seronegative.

The CDR3 nucleotides read TGCGCCAGCAGCACCGGGACAGGGGGATACGAGCAGTACTTC. As protein: CASSTGTGGYEQYF. The chain combines TRBV5-1 with TRBJ2-7; 11 bases are shared with TRBD1. The CDR3 is 14 residues long. V lost 4 bases and J lost 4; bases outside the gene matches: 4. CDR1 is SGHRS, CDR2 YFSETQ, per germline.